This entry lists 10 T cell receptor beta chains sequenced from one sample in a study of T cell changes during pregnancy in multiple sclerosis. Only in-frame clones appear in the TCRdb table, and some are missing; sequencing was by immunoSEQ multiplex PCR. The table includes more than 35,000 clones, about 95% detected once. The sequencing used CD4+ T cells from peripheral blood mononuclear cells, collected in the second trimester of pregnancy. These receptors were collected from a female donor with multiple sclerosis, enrolled in a pregnancy study.

As regards this clone: Compared with germline, one end of the junction differs, possibly owing to a read error. The chain recombines TRBV19 with TRBJ1-1; no reliable D call. The CDR3 extends over 13 amino acids. Germline-derived CDR1 and CDR2 are LNHDA and SQIVND (reference sequence). As DNA, the CDR3 is TGTGCCAGCAGACACTTCGCGAACACTGAAACTTTCTTT. It specifies CASRHFANTETFF.

The chain is built from TRBV5-4 and TRBJ2-1; tentative D call: TRBD1 (6 bases). Trimming shortened V by 1 base and J by 7 bases, and 15 bases separated the two germline ends. Germline CDR1 SGHNT, CDR2 YYREEE (reference sequence). This CDR3 contains 15 residues. The CDR3 loop is CASSLMGNRVNEQFF. CDR3 in DNA: TGTGCCAGCAGCTTGATGGGGAACAGGGTTAATGAGCAGTTCTTC.

The rearrangement joins TRBV5-4 to TRBJ1-2; TRBD1 agrees at 7 bases. Germline lookup yields CDR1 SGHNT and CDR2 YYREEE (reference sequence). V dropped 3 bases and J dropped 2; count of bases not matched to a gene: 4. This CDR3 spans 14 amino acids. The CDR3: CASSSMDRNYGYTF. The CDR3 nucleotides are TGTGCCAGCAGCTCAATGGACAGGAACTATGGCTACACCTTC.

The rearrangement joins TRBV5-1 to TRBJ2-1, with D possibly being TRBD2 (6 bases). Trimming took 1 base from V and 4 from J, leaving 15 bases between them. The CDR3 has 16 residues. Germline V gives CDR1 SGHRS, CDR2 YFSETQ. CDR3 amino acids: CASSLKGTGAYNEQFF. CDR3 in DNA: TGCGCCAGCAGCTTGAAGGGAACGGGAGCTTACAATGAGCAGTTCTTC.

The chain joins TRBV27 to TRBJ2-3; 10 nucleotides align to TRBD2. The trim removed 3 bases at V and 7 bases at J, leaving 10 bases unmatched. Looked up from germline, CDR1 is MNHEY and CDR2 is SMNVEV (reference sequence). The CDR3 extends over 16 amino acids. CDR3 DNA sequence: TGTGCCAGCAGTTTCTCCGAACTAGCGGGGAAGAATACGCAGTATTTT. Its translation is CASSFSELAGKNTQYF.

This sequence joins TRBV2 and TRBJ2-5; D possibly corresponds to TRBD2 (5 bases). Trimming left V 4 bases short and J 4 bases short, with 13 bases between. The germline gives CDR1 SNHLY, CDR2 FYNNEI. The CDR3 loop spans 14 amino acids. The CDR3 is CASSVGGNGETQYF. In DNA, the CDR3 is TGTGCCAGCAGTGTAGGAGGTAACGGAGAGACCCAGTACTTC.

The chain links TRBV7-3 to TRBJ1-1; D is unclear. V shed 2 bases and J shed 7 bases, with 8 bases lying between them. The CDR3 has 12 amino acids. From germline, CDR1 is SGHTA and CDR2 FQGTGA. Written as DNA, the CDR3 is TGTGCCAGCAGCTTACATGGCGGTGAAGCTTTCTTT. Protein product: CASSLHGGEAFF.

The rearrangement links TRBV5-6 to TRBJ2-2; 8 bases match TRBD1. Germline V CDR1 and CDR2: SGHDT, YYEEEE. The CDR3 covers 16 residues. Germline trimming cut 0 bases from V and 5 bases from J; bases unmatched to any gene: 6. The CDR3 here is CASSLVRQGATGELFF. The CDR3 bases are TGTGCCAGCAGCTTGGTTCGGCAGGGGGCTACCGGGGAGCTGTTTTTT.

CDR3 protein: CASSPGAGELFF. CDR3 DNA sequence: TGTGCCAGCAGCCCGGGAGCCGGGGAGCTGTTTTTT. The V and J genes are TRBV5-4 and TRBJ2-2; D perhaps matches TRBD2 (6 bases). There are 12 residues in the CDR3. Germline-derived CDR1 and CDR2 are SGHNT and YYREEE (reference sequence). V lost 4 bases to trimming and J lost 6 bases, with 7 bases between them.

The chain has TRBV5-4 and TRBJ2-1; no clear D gene. Germline V gene sequence: CDR1 SGHNT, CDR2 YYREEE (reference sequence). Trimming removed 3 bases from V and 5 bases from J, with 12 bases in between. There are 14 residues in the CDR3. This CDR3 reads CASSSYAVHNEQFF. The CDR3 DNA sequence: TGTGCCAGCAGCTCCTACGCGGTCCACAATGAGCAGTTCTTC.